The entry that follows covers one T cell receptor beta chain sequence. These data are taken from a study of T cells expressing NK-cell markers. TCRdb processed the 5' RACE reads again and assigns one entry to each CDR3 protein, with no DNA. The sample table includes some 500,000 distinct CDR3 sequences. This CDR3 is built from 15 residues. Germline loops: CDR1 ENHRY, CDR2 SYGVKD. The gene calls are TRBV10-3 and TRBJ2-1; absent DNA, TCRdb's TRBD1 call cannot be checked. The sample was blood T cells: a sorted CD56 or NKG2C T cell subset, CD4+ or CD8+ T cells, or bulk PBMC T cells (not recorded which). This clonotype was sampled from a woman between 45 and 65 years old in good health. The CDR3: CALRQGLSSYNEQFF.